This passage covers 14 T cell receptor beta chains from one sample sequenced in a study of blood T cell repertoires in COVID-19. Sequenced by immunoSEQ multiplex PCR; TCRdb stores in-frame clones only, minus some. The data contain under 250,000 clones, about 91% of them singletons. Sequenced material: peripheral blood. These receptors originate from a middle-aged woman with acute or convalescent COVID-19.

The rearrangement joins TRBV18 to TRBJ1-5; weak D call: TRBD1 (5 bases). The CDR3 has 16 amino acids. The V and J ends lost 0 bases and 0 bases respectively, with 9 bases between them. Germline CDR1 is KGHSH and CDR2 is LQKENI. The CDR3 sequence is CASSPPMTDSNQPQHF. The CDR3 DNA reads TGTGCCAGCTCACCACCGATGACAGATAGCAATCAGCCCCAGCATTTT.

This chain links TRBV19 with TRBJ2-1; TRBD1 aligns across 9 bases. The junction had 11 bases not matched to a gene; V was cut back by 5 bases and J by 9 bases. The CDR3 totals 15 residues. Germline V lookup: CDR1 LNHDA, CDR2 SQIVND (reference sequence). This CDR3 reads CASSLGDRAVGEQFF. DNA of the CDR3: TGTGCCAGTAGTCTTGGGGACAGGGCCGTCGGTGAGCAGTTCTTC.

The chain couples TRBV6-1 to TRBJ2-2; D perhaps matches TRBD2 (5 bases). Germline values: CDR1 MNHNS, CDR2 SASEGT. Deletions cut 3 bases from V and 6 bases from J, with 8 bases between. This CDR3 has 13 residues. In DNA form, the CDR3 reads TGTGCCAGCAGTGACGGGGTGTCCGGGGAGCTGTTTTTT. The encoded protein is CASSDGVSGELFF.

The chain has TRBV29-1 and TRBJ1-2; D remains ambiguous. The CDR3 is made up of 12 amino acids. Between the trimmed V and J ends, which lost 7 bases and 8 bases, there was a span of 17 bases. The germline CDR1 and CDR2 sequences are SQVTM and ANQGSEA. The CDR3 protein is CSGGWRERGYTF. The CDR3 DNA follows: TGCAGCGGCGGGTGGAGGGAGCGAGGCTACACCTTC.

The gene calls are TRBV7-9 and TRBJ1-2, with TRBD1 matching over 9 bases. The germline gives CDR1 SEHNR, CDR2 FQNEAQ (reference sequence). The junction had 2 bases not matched to a gene; V was cut back by 1 base and J by 8 bases. The CDR3 sequence is 13 residues long. CDR3 sequence: CASSLDRGPGYTF. Written as DNA, the CDR3 is TGTGCCAGCAGCTTAGACAGGGGGCCCGGCTACACCTTC.

The chain uses TRBV18 and TRBJ2-3; a possible D gene is TRBD2 (6 bases). CDR1 is KGHSH and CDR2 is LQKENI in the germline V gene. V dropped 4 bases and J dropped 0 bases, with 14 bases sitting between them. This CDR3 has 16 residues. CDR3 sequence: CASSLIREVSTDTQYF. The CDR3 DNA is TGTGCCAGCTCACTAATCAGGGAGGTGAGCACAGATACGCAGTATTTT.

The CDR3 bases are TGTGCCAGTAGTAATAGACAGGGGGCTCTGGAAAAACTGTTTTTT. This gives the protein CASSNRQGALEKLFF. This sequence joins TRBV19 and TRBJ1-4; TRBD1 aligns across 10 bases. Germline loops: CDR1 LNHDA, CDR2 SQIVND (reference sequence). The CDR3 extends over 15 amino acids. J lost 8 bases, V lost 4 bases, and 7 bases had no gene match.

This sequence joins TRBV11-1 and TRBJ1-4; D gene unclear. V lost 6 bases and J lost 5, with 10 bases in between. The CDR3 length is 13 residues. Per the germline V gene, CDR1 is SGHAT and CDR2 is FQDESV (reference sequence). CDR3 sequence (DNA): TGTGCCAGCAGGGGCAGAAACAATGAAAAACTGTTTTTT. This gives the protein CASRGRNNEKLFF.

The chain combines TRBV9 with TRBJ1-6; 9 nucleotides match TRBD1. J gave up 3 bases and V 8 bases, and 9 bases lay outside the gene matches. Germline values: CDR1 SGDLS, CDR2 YYNGEE. This CDR3 is built from 16 residues. The CDR3 loop is CARVGDRDDYNSPLHF. For the CDR3, the DNA is TGTGCCAGAGTCGGGGACAGGGACGACTATAATTCACCCCTCCACTTT.

The chain joins TRBV29-1 to TRBJ2-3; no clear D gene. The CDR3 consists of 13 residues. The germline CDR1 and CDR2 sequences are SQVTM and ANQGSEA. Trimming cost V 4 bases and J 0 bases, with 8 bases left between them. The CDR3 bases are TGCAGCGTTGGTTTTCCTAGCACAGATACGCAGTATTTT. Amino acid sequence: CSVGFPSTDTQYF.

This chain connects TRBV7-6 to TRBJ1-6; 8 positions agree with TRBD1. The length of the CDR3 is 14 residues. Germline V lookup: CDR1 SGHVS, CDR2 FNYEAQ. V was pared by 4 bases and J by 10 bases, with 6 bases of the junction left unmatched. This CDR3 is CASSSGQGNSPLHF. The DNA for the CDR3 is TGTGCCAGCAGCTCAGGACAGGGAAACTCACCCCTCCACTTT.

The V and J genes are TRBV5-1 and TRBJ1-2, with D hard to call. CDR3 size: 13 residues. From germline, CDR1 is SGHRS and CDR2 YFSETQ. The V end was cut by 3 bases, the J end by 7 bases, with 13 bases between. DNA of the CDR3: TGCGCCAGCAGCTCCGGGGAGGTTCTTGGCTACACCTTC. This codes for CASSSGEVLGYTF.

The V and J genes are TRBV10-3 and TRBJ1-2, with TRBD1 as a possible D gene (6 bases). The V end lost 2 bases, the J end lost 0 bases, and 7 bases lay between the germline ends. The CDR3 consists of 14 residues. Germline V CDR1 and CDR2: ENHRY, SYGVKD. CDR3 DNA sequence: TGTGCCATCAGTGAGGGACAGCCTAACTATGGCTACACCTTC. It is translated as CAISEGQPNYGYTF.

In nucleotides, the CDR3 is TGCGCCAGCAGCTTCGCAGCGGGACCTTCCTACGAGCAGTACGTC. Encoded protein: CASSFAAGPSYEQYV. The chain employs TRBV5-1 and TRBJ2-7; 7 bases are shared with TRBD2. Germline CDR1 and CDR2: SGHRS and YFSETQ. The ends lost 2 bases at V and 1 base at J; junction bases unmatched: 6. The CDR3 spans 15 residues.